The 11 T cell receptor beta chains listed next were all sequenced from one sample in a study of T cell repertoires in breast cancer. Unpaired genes were suppressed by blocking oligonucleotides during a second nested PCR. TCRdb recomputed calls from the emulsion pairing reads with MiXCR, one row per CDR3 protein. The sample consists of approximately 37,000 distinct CDR3 sequences, under 60% of them appearing once. Paired alpha-beta TCRs of CD8+ T cells were analyzed by expanded emulsion RT-PCR. Sequenced input: CD8+ T cells. These receptors came from a pool of human donors with breast cancer or a healthy control (not recorded which).

This clonotype was seen a single time. A much larger clone lies a single base off, so this may be a read error. This chain connects TRBV20-1 to TRBJ2-7; D possibly corresponds to TRBD1 (6 bases). The CDR3 contains 14 residues. Germline V gene lookup returns CDR1 DFQATT and CDR2 SNEGSKA (reference sequence). DNA of the CDR3: TGCAATGCTTTAAGCTCGACAGGTCTCTACGAGCAGTACTTC. Its translation: CNALSSTGLYEQYF.

This clonotype has ten or more counts. The chain recombines TRBV20-1 with TRBJ1-1; D is undetermined. The germline V gene encodes CDR1 DFQATT and CDR2 SNEGSKA (reference sequence). CDR3 length equals 16 residues. V lost 2 bases, J lost 0 bases, and 16 bases lay in between. DNA for the CDR3: TGCAGTGCTAGAAGGAGGGTCTTCCAGATGAACACTGAAGCTTTCTTT. Protein sequence: CSARRRVFQMNTEAFF.

This clonotype was observed many times. The V gene is TRBV7-9, the J gene TRBJ1-1; TRBD1 agrees at 7 bases. Looked up from germline, CDR1 is SEHNR and CDR2 is FQNEAQ (reference sequence). The V and J ends lost 2 bases and 1 base, in that order; junction bases with no gene match: 1. The CDR3 runs to 14 residues. The CDR3 coding sequence is TGTGCCAGCAGCTTAACAGGGGAGAACACTGAAGCTTTCTTT. Amino acids: CASSLTGENTEAFF.

About this clonotype: One junction end does not reproduce the germline sequence, and a read error may be involved. J is TRBJ2-2 and V is TRBV7-7; D unresolved. Germline values: CDR1 SSHAT, CDR2 FNYEAQ (reference sequence). The CDR3 loop spans 14 amino acids. The CDR3, as DNA: TGTGCTAGCAGCTTGCGCCCGGACACCGGGGAGCTGTTTTTT. It translates to CASSLRPDTGELFF.

This clonotype appeared a few times. The J gene is TRBJ1-1, the V gene TRBV19, with D maybe TRBD1 (5 bases). Trimming took off 10 bases at V and 4 bases at J, with 16 bases between the two ends. CDR1 and CDR2 from the germline V gene are LNHDA and SQIVND (reference sequence). CDR3 size: 13 residues. The chain's CDR3 is CATYSGGSTEAFF. The CDR3 DNA reads TGTGCCACCTATTCGGGGGGTAGCACTGAAGCTTTCTTT.

In its sample, this clonotype was seen many times. This chain uses TRBV20-1 with TRBJ2-3; perhaps TRBD2 as D (6 bases). Trimming removed 0 bases from V and 3 bases from J, with 13 bases in between. This CDR3 has 15 residues. CDR1 is DFQATT and CDR2 is SNEGSKA in the germline V gene (reference sequence). This CDR3 is CSARDWGTVTDTQYF. CDR3 in DNA: TGCAGTGCTAGAGACTGGGGGACTGTGACAGATACGCAGTATTTT.

The rearrangement links TRBV12-3 or TRBV12-4 to TRBJ2-2; no firm D call. The CDR3 totals 12 residues. The V and J ends lost 3 bases and 6 bases respectively, with 5 bases between them. CDR3 nucleotides: TGTGCCAGCAGTTTGGGGTCCGGGGAGCTGTTTTTT. Encoded protein: CASSLGSGELFF.

This clonotype was detected a few times. The rearrangement uses TRBV15 and TRBJ1-5, with TRBD1 identical over 7 bases. The V and J ends lost 3 bases and 4 bases, in that order; junction bases with no gene match: 6. The CDR3 runs to 15 residues. CDR1 is LNHNV, CDR2 YYDKDF, per germline (reference sequence). CDR3 residues: CATSSGTADNQPQHF. The CDR3 region has the DNA TGTGCCACCAGCAGCGGGACAGCCGATAATCAGCCCCAGCATTTT.

V usage is TRBV12-3 or TRBV12-4 and J usage is TRBJ2-2, with a possible D match to TRBD1 (5 bases). Trimming pared 6 bases from V and 4 bases from J, leaving 6 bases between. This CDR3 is 12 amino acids long. The CDR3 spells CASSQGTGELFF. The DNA for the CDR3 is TGTGCCAGCAGCCAGGGCACCGGGGAGCTGTTTTTT.

V and J are TRBV5-6 and TRBJ2-7; D call uncertain. Germline CDR1 is SGHDT and CDR2 is YYEEEE. Trimming removed 0 bases at V and 6 bases at J, with 13 bases between. CDR3 length equals 14 residues. CDR3 in amino acids: CASSLEWVSGEQYF. CDR3 sequence (DNA): TGTGCCAGCAGCTTGGAGTGGGTTTCTGGCGAGCAGTACTTC.

Comments on this clonotype: The conserved phenylalanine or tryptophan normally closing the CDR3 is absent here, so this likely arose from a read error. This chain links TRBV20-1 with TRBJ2-7, with D perhaps TRBD1 or TRBD2 (7 bases each). CDR3 size: 12 residues. V was trimmed by 4 bases and J by 4 bases, leaving 11 bases between them. Germline CDR1 reads DFQATT; CDR2 reads SNEGSKA (reference sequence). In DNA form, the CDR3 reads TGCAGTGCTACAGGGGGGGGGTACGAGCAGTACTCC. It translates to CSATGGGYEQYS.